This T cell receptor (beta chain) was found in a study of shared T cell receptors in the human thymus. This clone came up once. The assay was immunoSEQ multiplex PCR, and TCRdb's table has in-frame clones only and misses some. Among 500,000 to 550,000 clones, about 80% were seen once, and the ten largest hold about 0.013%. V gave up 4 bases and J gave up 2 bases; unmatched junction bases: 8. Germline-derived CDR1 and CDR2 are SNHLY and FYNNEI. The CDR3 consists of 16 residues. The data also belong to a second study, concerning human thymus T cells.

This chain connects TRBV2 to TRBJ2-7; 10 nucleotides line up with TRBD2. Material for sequencing was thymocytes. The TCR originated in a boy in the first two years of life with a congenital heart defect. CDR3 sequence (DNA): TGTGCCAGCAGTGGATCGGCTAGCGGGAGCCCCTACGAGCAGTACTTC. It encodes CASSGSASGSPYEQYF. The whole variable domain, filled in from reference TRBV2 and TRBJ2-7, reads EPEVTQTPSHQVTQMGQEVILRCVPISNHLYFYWYRQILGQKVEFLVSFYNNEISEKSEIFDDQFSVERPDGSNFTLKIRSTKLEDSAMYFCASSGSASGSPYEQYFGPGTRLTVT.